These 20 T cell receptor beta chains were all obtained from the same sample, sequenced in a study of long-term antiretroviral therapy in people with HIV. They ran version v3.0 of the immunoSEQ assay at survey level. The assay was immunoSEQ multiplex PCR, and TCRdb's table has in-frame clones only and misses some. Here the sample spans under 30,000 clones, 81% being singletons. The sequencing here drew on unsorted PBMCs, taken 4.4 years after starting antiretroviral therapy. Receptors originate from a man aged 25 to 40 with HIV.

This clone was seen a single time. In DNA form, the CDR3 reads TGTGCCAGTACCACGGACAGGGGGAATGGGAACGAGCAGTTCTTC. Its translation: CASTTDRGNGNEQFF. The gene calls are TRBV19 and TRBJ2-1, with TRBD1 identical over 10 bases. CDR3 length equals 15 residues. From germline, CDR1 is LNHDA and CDR2 SQIVND (reference sequence). The junction had 13 bases not matched to a gene; V was cut back by 7 bases and J by 10 bases.

The chain couples TRBV11-3 to TRBJ1-1; TRBD1 is a possible D gene (5 bases). Trimming shortened V by 5 bases and J by 1 base, and 14 bases separated the two germline ends. This CDR3 is built from 15 residues. CDR1 and CDR2 from the germline V gene are SGHNT and YENEEA. The CDR3 sequence is CASSLHGGTNTEAFF. The CDR3 DNA reads as TGTGCCAGCAGCCTCCACGGGGGGACGAACACTGAAGCTTTCTTT.

This chain uses TRBV5-5 with TRBJ2-1; D remains ambiguous. Between the trimmed V and J ends, which lost 4 bases and 5 bases, there was a span of 7 bases. The CDR3 consists of 12 residues. In germline, CDR1 is SGHKS, CDR2 YYEKEE (reference sequence). The CDR3 nucleotides are TGTGCCAGCAGCACCGGACACAATGAGCAGTTCTTC. Protein: CASSTGHNEQFF. The entire variable domain, with the rest obtained from reference TRBV5-5 and TRBJ2-1, is as follows: DAGVTQSPTHLIKTRGQQVTLRCSPISGHKSVSWYQQVLGQGPQFIFQYYEKEERGRGNFPDRFSARQFPNYSSELNVNALLLGDSALYLCASSTGHNEQFFGPGTRLTVL.

The chain links TRBV7-9 to TRBJ1-4, with a possible D match to TRBD1 (5 bases). The germline V and J ends were trimmed by 5 bases and 7 bases, with 14 bases remaining between them. The CDR3 has 14 residues. Germline CDR1 is SEHNR and CDR2 is FQNEAQ (reference sequence). CDR3 amino acids: CASSLGSGGEKLFF. DNA of the CDR3: TGTGCCAGCAGCCTTGGGAGTGGGGGTGAAAAACTGTTTTTT.

The gene calls are TRBV2 and TRBJ2-3; tentative D call: TRBD2 (5 bases). Germline V gene sequence: CDR1 SNHLY, CDR2 FYNNEI. V was trimmed by 6 bases and J by 2 bases, leaving 12 bases between them. CDR3 length: 14 amino acids. In DNA, the CDR3 is TGTGCCAGCAGGGAGGTTATCGACACAGATACGCAGTATTTT. Its protein product is CASREVIDTDTQYF.

This rearrangement joins TRBV19 to TRBJ1-2; TRBD1 might be the D (5 bases). Germline CDR1 and CDR2: LNHDA and SQIVND (reference sequence). The V end was cut by 1 base, the J end by 8 bases, with 8 bases between. CDR3 size: 12 residues. In nucleotides, the CDR3 is TGTGCCAGTAGTATAGGGGGCAAGGGCTACACCTTC. This encodes CASSIGGKGYTF.

V is TRBV6-1 and J is TRBJ2-6, with D possibly TRBD1 on 5 matching bases. The CDR3 covers 19 residues. CDR1 and CDR2 (germline): MNHNS, SASEGT. V lost 1 base and J lost 6, with 22 bases in between. The CDR3 DNA reads TGTGCCAGCAGTGAAGGATGGGGCCCCTCATTGTTTCAGGCCAACGTCCTGACTTTC. Translation gives CASSEGWGPSLFQANVLTF.

This clone was detected once. The V and J genes are TRBV9 and TRBJ2-1; tentatively, D is TRBD1 (5 bases). The germline V gene encodes CDR1 SGDLS and CDR2 YYNGEE. The V and J ends lost 3 bases and 10 bases respectively, with 14 bases between them. This CDR3 spans 13 amino acids. Written as DNA, the CDR3 is TGTGCCAGCAGCGCCTCAGGGATGGGGGAGCAGTTCTTC. Residues: CASSASGMGEQFF.

The chain recombines TRBV27 with TRBJ2-3, with D unresolved. Deletions cut 5 bases from V and 3 bases from J, with 6 bases between. Germline assignment: CDR1 MNHEY and CDR2 SMNVEV (reference sequence). The CDR3 consists of 12 residues. In DNA, the CDR3 is TGTGCCAGCAGTCCTTCGACAGATACGCAGTATTTT. Its translation is CASSPSTDTQYF.

The gene calls are TRBV28 and TRBJ2-3; TRBD1 might be the D (5 bases). V was clipped by 5 bases and J by 1 base, with 10 bases between them. This CDR3 has 14 amino acids. The germline V gene has CDR1 MDHEN and CDR2 SYDVKM. CDR3 sequence reads: CASSQETGTDTQYF. The DNA for the CDR3 is TGTGCCAGCAGTCAGGAGACAGGCACAGATACGCAGTATTTT.

This clone is medium-sized by share. The chain employs TRBV9 and TRBJ1-1; no clear D. Trimming shortened V by 3 bases and J by 1 base, and 7 bases separated the two germline ends. The CDR3 loop spans 13 amino acids. The germline V gene encodes CDR1 SGDLS and CDR2 YYNGEE. In nucleotides, the CDR3 is TGTGCCAGCAGCGGGTACGGGAACACTGAAGCTTTCTTT. Its translation is CASSGYGNTEAFF. The whole variable domain, filled in from reference TRBV9 and TRBJ1-1, reads DSGVTQTPKHLITATGQRVTLRCSPRSGDLSVYWYQQSLDQGLQFLIQYYNGEERAKGNILERFSAQQFPDLHSELNLSSLELGDSALYFCASSGYGNTEAFFGQGTRLTVV.

The sample holds a few counts of this clone. The rearrangement joins TRBV28 to TRBJ2-7; 12 bases agree with TRBD2. J was trimmed by 7 bases and V by 6 bases; bases with no gene match: 10. Germline values: CDR1 MDHEN, CDR2 SYDVKM. This CDR3 has 15 amino acids. CDR3 in DNA: TGTGCCAGCAGCACACTAGCGGGAGGTATGGGGGAGCAGTACTTC. Protein product: CASSTLAGGMGEQYF.

The chain couples TRBV27 to TRBJ1-1; D not certain. Trimming stripped 0 bases from V and 2 bases from J, with 10 bases between. The CDR3 is made up of 15 amino acids. Germline V lookup: CDR1 MNHEY, CDR2 SMNVEV (reference sequence). The CDR3 nucleotides read TGTGCCAGCAGTTTATCTTATGGAGCCAACACTGAAGCTTTCTTT. Translated, it gives CASSLSYGANTEAFF.

Details on this clone: The junction shows a germline mismatch at one end, possibly a read error. This chain joins TRBV13 and TRBJ2-4, with D maybe TRBD1 (6 bases). Germline V gene data show CDR1 as PRHDT and CDR2 as FYEKMQ (reference sequence). CDR3 length equals 12 residues. In nucleotides, the CDR3 is TGTGCCAGCAGCTCAACAGGGACCCCTCCGCACTTC. This translates into CASSSTGTPPHF.

The rearrangement joins TRBV7-7 to TRBJ2-3, with D uncertain. The CDR3 runs 13 residues. Germline V lookup: CDR1 SSHAT, CDR2 FNYEAQ (reference sequence). Trimming removed 2 bases from V and 1 base from J, with 4 bases in between. CDR3 DNA sequence: TGTGCCAGCAGCTTAAGACGCACAGATACGCAGTATTTT. It specifies CASSLRRTDTQYF. Using reference TRBV7-7 and TRBJ2-3 for the parts outside the CDR3, the full variable domain is GAGVSQSPRYKVTKRGQDVTLRCDPISSHATLYWYQQALGQGPEFLTYFNYEAQPDKSGLPSDRFSAERPEGSISTLTIQRTEQRDSAMYRCASSLRRTDTQYFGPGTRLTVL.

The gene calls are TRBV12-5 and TRBJ1-5, with a tentative D call TRBD1 (5 bases). The V end was cut by 6 bases, the J end by 7 bases, with 16 bases between. The CDR3 covers 14 residues. CDR1 is LGHNT and CDR2 is FRNRAP in the germline V gene. The CDR3 spells CASGKDSGNQPQHF. The CDR3 nucleotides are TGTGCTAGTGGCAAGGACTCAGGGAACCAGCCCCAGCATTTT.

The rearrangement joins TRBV4-1 to TRBJ2-7, with TRBD2 as a possible D gene (6 bases). CDR3 length equals 16 residues. V shed 1 base and J shed 1 base, with 14 bases lying between them. Germline V gene data show CDR1 as MGHRA and CDR2 as YSYEKL. The CDR3 spells CASSQVGGAVSYEQYF. CDR3 sequence (DNA): TGCGCCAGCAGCCAAGTCGGGGGAGCGGTTTCCTACGAGCAGTACTTC.

The chain combines TRBV5-5 with TRBJ1-5; possibly TRBD1 for D (6 bases). The V and J ends lost 0 bases and 7 bases respectively, with 14 bases between them. CDR3 length: 15 residues. The germline V gene has CDR1 SGHKS and CDR2 YYEKEE (reference sequence). CDR3 loop: CASSLEGVGGQPQHF. The CDR3 DNA follows: TGTGCCAGCAGCTTGGAGGGGGTTGGGGGACAGCCCCAGCATTTT.

V gene TRBV19 combines with J gene TRBJ2-2; 8 bases fit TRBD1. The CDR3 has 14 residues. Looked up from germline, CDR1 is LNHDA and CDR2 is SQIVND (reference sequence). Trimming cost V 8 bases and J 2 bases; bases outside gene matches: 4. CDR3 in DNA: TGTGCCAGTTATGGACAGGGTAACACCGGGGAGCTGTTTTTT. As protein: CASYGQGNTGELFF. Filled out from reference TRBV19 and TRBJ2-2, the complete variable domain reads DGGITQSPKYLFRKEGQNVTLSCEQNLNHDAMYWYRQDPGQGLRLIYYSQIVNDFQKGDIAEGYSVSREKKESFPLTVTSAQKNPTAFYLCASYGQGNTGELFFGEGSRLTVL.

V is TRBV10-1 and J is TRBJ2-1; unclear D gene. Trimming shortened V by 4 bases and J by 7 bases, and 11 bases separated the two germline ends. Looked up from germline, CDR1 is WNHNN and CDR2 is SYGVQD (reference sequence). The CDR3 runs to 13 residues. The CDR3 protein is CASSVASGNEQFF. The CDR3 coding sequence is TGCGCCAGCAGTGTGGCCTCTGGTAATGAGCAGTTCTTC.